This is a list of T cell receptor beta chains from one sample in a study of beta chain features in type 1 diabetes. Clones were read by immunoSEQ multiplex PCR, and TCRdb kept only the in-frame ones, dropping some. The sample carries about 640,000 clones, around 12% recorded once. The sample comprised naive CD4+ T cells from blood. All receptors derive from a man in his thirties or forties with type 1 diabetes. Both conserved end residues are part of each CDR3. Fields, in order: clone size, J gene, V gene, CDR3 protein. Clone size is stated in some rows and not others, as once, few, many or a class when expanded.

>.|TRBJ2-1|TRBV18
CASSPRDRGQDYNEQFF
>few|TRBJ2-3|TRBV4-1
CASSQDSSGGADTQYF
>.|TRBJ2-2|TRBV2
CASSDGLAGGVYGELFF
>.|TRBJ2-7|TRBV7-2
CASSLVSSGGDEQYF
>few|TRBJ1-6|TRBV30
CAWSQGGGNSPLHF
>.|TRBJ1-3|TRBV16
CASSYGTFGNTIYF
>.|TRBJ2-1|TRBV15
CATSRGSSGGSYNEQFF
>few|TRBJ1-1|TRBV9
CASSDEVGAEAFF
>few|TRBJ1-6|TRBV6-1
CASIERGTGSPLHF
>.|TRBJ2-7|TRBV28
CASSPGGQGHSYEQYF
>few|TRBJ2-7|TRBV7-2
CASSGTDLIQQYF
>.|TRBJ2-7|TRBV7-9
CASSTPGQGAGSYEQYF
>.|TRBJ2-5|TRBV5-1
CASSLATGGETQYF
>few|TRBJ2-3|TRBV6-1
CAIQGGADTQYF
>few|TRBJ1-5|TRBV18
CASSPGTATGGAQHF
>.|TRBJ2-3|TRBV11-3
CASSLDGVTDTQYF
>few|TRBJ2-3|TRBV2
CASKLVGANPTDTQYF
>few|TRBJ1-2|TRBV7-8
CASSLGQGIDGYTF
>few|TRBJ2-7|TRBV6-6
CASTDQGYAYEQYF
>few|TRBJ1-2|TRBV6-6
CASTQGSGYGYTF
>few|TRBJ2-3|TRBV15
CATSDRRGARDTQYF
>few|TRBJ2-5|TRBV15
CATSAPERVPETQYF
>.|TRBJ2-7|TRBV27
CASSLSLAGAYEQYF
>.|TRBJ1-5|TRBV29-1
CSVEGQPDQPQHF
>few|TRBJ2-5|TRBV29-1
CSAFPRQQETQYF
>few|TRBJ1-2|TRBV5-6
CASTLGGINYGYTF
>few|TRBJ1-1|TRBV5-1
CASSLQSAEGAFF
>.|TRBJ1-1|TRBV7-9
CASSLGRGNTEAFF
>few|TRBJ2-7|TRBV4-2
CASSQDRSGVYEQYF
>.|TRBJ1-4|TRBV4-3
CASSPETGTNEKLFF
>few|TRBJ1-5|TRBV5-1
CASSKTGNQPQHF
>few|TRBJ1-3|TRBV30
CAWTTAPGNTIYF
>.|TRBJ2-7|TRBV18
CASSPTNAPVGGGEQYF
>.|TRBJ2-6|TRBV14
CASSQDEFSGANVLTF
>.|TRBJ2-1|TRBV29-1
CSGRVTYNEQFF
>few|TRBJ2-1|TRBV6-6
CASSYRYDRGEQFF
>few|TRBJ1-4|TRBV7-9
CASSLDRGNEKLFF
>.|TRBJ1-1|TRBV6-5
CASLHTGTGNTEAFF
>few|TRBJ2-2|TRBV19
CASRKGVAGELFF
>few|TRBJ2-2|TRBV19
CASMRRPNLGGTGELFF
>few|TRBJ2-7|TRBV6-5
CASSPPGLQTGEQYF
>.|TRBJ1-2|TRBV7-9
CASSTRDGDYGYTF
>.|TRBJ2-2|TRBV7-9
CASSLGTGELFF
>few|TRBJ2-5|TRBV27
CASSVDRAETQYF
>few|TRBJ1-3|TRBV15
CATSRERGQGIAGNTIYF
>.|TRBJ1-1|TRBV7-9
CASSVSVFTEAFF
>.|TRBJ2-7|TRBV11-3
CASSYVFYEQYF
>few|TRBJ1-1|TRBV5-1
CASSYPGGGDEAFF
>.|TRBJ1-5|TRBV7-9
CASRNGGQQPQHF
>.|TRBJ1-4|TRBV9
CASSPGTAGEKLFF
>few|TRBJ2-5|TRBV5-1
CASSLAQAQAQYF
>few|TRBJ2-1|TRBV9
CASSVSQSGGYEYNEQFF
>.|TRBJ2-2|TRBV5-4
CASSRGQGAGGELFF
>.|TRBJ1-5|TRBV15
CATSRDLAGEPQHF
>.|TRBJ1-2|TRBV30
CAWSLAPTGGYTF
>.|.|TRBV29-1
CSATGLSSYEQYF
>.|TRBJ2-5|TRBV15
CATSRDRGEETQYF
>few|TRBJ1-1|TRBV10-3
CAIRGNTEAFF
>few|TRBJ1-5|TRBV7-9
CASSLDPPNQPQHF
>few|TRBJ2-7|TRBV7-2
CASSGTATPYEQYF